One and the same sample provided the 23 T cell receptor beta chains below, sequenced in a study of neoadjuvant anti-PD-1 for oral cavity cancer. Sequenced by immunoSEQ multiplex PCR; TCRdb stores in-frame clones only, minus some. The table lists fewer than 70,000 clones, 79% of them singletons. The input for sequencing was PBMCs, taken before nivolumab (anti-PD-1) treatment. These TCRs come from a person aged 40 to 85 with oral cavity squamous cell carcinoma.

Written as DNA, the CDR3 is TGTGCCATCCGTGGAGACAGCTCCTATAATTCACCCCTCCACTTT. Amino acid sequence: CAIRGDSSYNSPLHF. V and J are TRBV10-3 and TRBJ1-6; D is possibly TRBD1 (5 bases). The CDR3 sequence is 15 residues long. Germline V gene lookup returns CDR1 ENHRY and CDR2 SYGVKD. Trimming removed 8 bases from V and 0 bases from J, with 11 bases in between.

On this clone itself: Distinct nucleotide sequences in the sample also encode this CDR3. The rearrangement uses TRBV10-3 and TRBJ1-2, with D maybe TRBD1 (5 bases). The CDR3 has 12 amino acids. Trimming took off 3 bases at V and 8 bases at J, with 10 bases between the two ends. CDR1 is ENHRY and CDR2 is SYGVKD in the germline V gene. For the CDR3, the DNA is TGTGCCATCAGTGAAGCGGGGGAGGGCTACACCTTC. This translates into CAISEAGEGYTF.

The J gene is TRBJ2-3, the V gene TRBV11-1; D is possibly TRBD2 (5 bases). Trimming stripped 2 bases from V and 2 bases from J, with 14 bases between. Germline values: CDR1 SGHAT, CDR2 FQDESV (reference sequence). CDR3 size: 16 residues. The CDR3 region is CASSLKSRTATDTQYF. The CDR3 nucleotides are TGTGCCAGCAGCTTAAAAAGTCGGACTGCCACAGATACGCAGTATTTT.

V is TRBV27 and J is TRBJ2-1; the match to TRBD1 covers 9 bases. The CDR3 runs 16 residues. The V gene's germline CDR1 is MNHEY and CDR2 SMNVEV (reference sequence). Trimming removed 2 bases from V and 3 bases from J; junction bases left unmatched: 5. The CDR3 DNA reads TGTGCCAGCAGTTTAGGGGGACAGGGAGTCTACAATGAGCAGTTCTTC. Protein product: CASSLGGQGVYNEQFF.

V gene TRBV2 combines with J gene TRBJ2-3, with D tentatively TRBD1 (7 bases). Trimming shortened V by 4 bases and J by 3 bases, and 11 bases separated the two germline ends. Germline V lookup: CDR1 SNHLY, CDR2 FYNNEI. The CDR3 length is 14 residues. The CDR3 region is CASSVQGRTDTQYF. In DNA, the CDR3 is TGTGCCAGCAGTGTACAGGGGAGGACAGATACGCAGTATTTT. The full variable domain, rest sourced from reference TRBV2 and TRBJ2-3, is EPEVTQTPSHQVTQMGQEVILRCVPISNHLYFYWYRQILGQKVEFLVSFYNNEISEKSEIFDDQFSVERPDGSNFTLKIRSTKLEDSAMYFCASSVQGRTDTQYFGPGTRLTVL.

This chain uses TRBV2 with TRBJ1-6, with no clear D. Per germline, CDR1 SNHLY and CDR2 FYNNEI. Trimming removed 7 bases from V and 5 bases from J, with 9 bases in between. CDR3 length: 13 residues. In nucleotides, the CDR3 is TGTGCCAGCAAGCCAGGAGATAATTCACCCCTCCACTTT. The encoded protein is CASKPGDNSPLHF.

J is TRBJ1-4 and V is TRBV27; D gene unclear. The germline V gene encodes CDR1 MNHEY and CDR2 SMNVEV (reference sequence). The CDR3 consists of 12 residues. V was clipped by 1 base and J by 8 bases, with 5 bases between them. The CDR3 nucleotides are TGTGCCAGCAGTTTATACGGGGAAAAACTGTTTTTT. As protein: CASSLYGEKLFF. Full variable domain (outside the CDR3, taken from reference TRBV27 and TRBJ1-4): EAQVTQNPRYLITVTGKKLTVTCSQNMNHEYMSWYRQDPGLGLRQIYYSMNVEVTDKGDVPEGYKVSRKEKRNFPLILESPSPNQTSLYFCASSLYGEKLFFGSGTQLSVL.

The rearrangement joins TRBV7-9 to TRBJ2-1; no firm D call. Trimming shortened V by 1 base and J by 4 bases, and 2 bases separated the two germline ends. CDR1 and CDR2 from the germline V gene are SEHNR and FQNEAQ (reference sequence). The CDR3 length is 12 residues. The DNA of the CDR3 is TGTGCCAGCAGCTTAGGATACAATGAGCAGTTCTTC. As protein: CASSLGYNEQFF.

The chain carries TRBV18 and TRBJ2-7; TRBD1 matches at 7 bases. The germline gives CDR1 KGHSH, CDR2 LQKENI. The ends lost 3 bases at V and 3 bases at J; junction bases unmatched: 5. The CDR3 has 14 amino acids. CDR3 residues: CASSPRQGGYEQYF. In nucleotides, the CDR3 is TGTGCCAGCTCACCCCGACAGGGTGGCTACGAGCAGTACTTC.

The gene calls are TRBV2 and TRBJ2-2, with D maybe TRBD1 (6 bases). The V and J ends lost 7 bases and 0 bases respectively, with 9 bases between them. Per germline, CDR1 SNHLY and CDR2 FYNNEI. CDR3 length: 14 residues. The CDR3 loop reads CASIWDTNTGELFF. The DNA of the CDR3 is TGTGCCAGCATCTGGGACACGAACACCGGGGAGCTGTTTTTT.

A few counts support this clone. J is TRBJ1-6 and V is TRBV6-6; tentatively, D is TRBD1 (6 bases). The CDR3 runs to 14 residues. Between the trimmed V and J ends, which lost 2 bases and 8 bases, there was a span of 10 bases. CDR1 and CDR2 (germline): MNHNY, SVGAGI (reference sequence). The chain's CDR3 is CASSYRGADSPLHF. The CDR3 DNA is TGTGCCAGCAGTTACAGGGGGGCGGATTCACCCCTCCACTTT.

This clone showed up just once. The gene calls are TRBV5-1 and TRBJ1-4; 8 bases agree with TRBD1. The CDR3 spans 15 residues. Germline V gene data show CDR1 as SGHRS and CDR2 as YFSETQ. J gave up 8 bases and V 2 bases, and 8 bases lay outside the gene matches. The CDR3, as DNA: TGCGCCAGCAGCTTAAGGCAGGGGGCAGGCGAAAAACTGTTTTTT. Residues: CASSLRQGAGEKLFF.

This rearrangement joins TRBV18 to TRBJ2-1, with TRBD2 matching over 8 bases. CDR1 is KGHSH, CDR2 LQKENI, per germline. The CDR3 runs 17 residues. Trimming removed 0 bases from V and 4 bases from J; junction bases left unmatched: 8. CDR3 coding DNA: TGTGCCAGCTCACCACCGAGAGTAGCGGGAACTTACAATGAGCAGTTCTTC. This codes for CASSPPRVAGTYNEQFF.

This clone was recorded a few times. The rearrangement uses TRBV25-1 and TRBJ1-2, with 7 bases fitting TRBD1. The germline gives CDR1 MGHDK, CDR2 SYGVNS. V was clipped by 3 bases and J by 0 bases; unmatched bases: 7. This CDR3 is 16 amino acids long. CDR3 in DNA: TGTGCCAGCAGTGATAAACTTGGGACAGCTAACTATGGCTACACCTTC. Residues: CASSDKLGTANYGYTF.

The V and J genes are TRBV29-1 and TRBJ1-1, with D maybe TRBD1 (6 bases). The length of the CDR3 is 12 residues. V lost 7 bases to trimming and J lost 2 bases, with 11 bases between them. Germline V CDR1 and CDR2: SQVTM, ANQGSEA. The DNA for the CDR3 is TGCAGCGCTCTGGGGGGCAACACTGAAGCTTTCTTT. Translated: CSALGGNTEAFF.

The V call is TRBV5-4, the J call TRBJ2-4; TRBD1 is a possible D gene (6 bases). Per germline, CDR1 SGHNT and CDR2 YYREEE (reference sequence). The CDR3 has 16 residues. The V end was cut by 2 bases, the J end by 2 bases, with 14 bases between. CDR3 protein: CASSFPQQGSKNIQYF. DNA for the CDR3: TGTGCCAGCAGCTTCCCACAACAGGGCTCCAAAAACATTCAGTACTTC. The whole variable domain, remainder taken from reference TRBV5-4 and TRBJ2-4, is ETGVTQSPTHLIKTRGQQVTLRCSSQSGHNTVSWYQQALGQGPQFIFQYYREEENGRGNFPPRFSGLQFPNYSSELNVNALELDDSALYLCASSFPQQGSKNIQYFGAGTRLSVL.

CDR3 bases: TGTGCCAGCAGTGAGTCTCTACTAGCCAAAAACATTCAGTACTTC. As protein: CASSESLLAKNIQYF. The rearrangement links TRBV2 to TRBJ2-4, with no clear D. CDR3 length: 15 residues. Trimming shortened V by 3 bases and J by 0 bases, and 9 bases separated the two germline ends. Germline CDR1 SNHLY, CDR2 FYNNEI.

The V call is TRBV11-2, the J call TRBJ1-1; unclear D gene. V lost 0 bases, J lost 4 bases, and 9 bases lay in between. The CDR3 loop spans 14 amino acids. Germline V lookup: CDR1 SGHAT, CDR2 FQNNGV. Here the CDR3 reads CASSLDRVGTEAFF. In DNA form, the CDR3 reads TGTGCCAGCAGCTTAGATCGGGTGGGCACTGAAGCTTTCTTT.

V is TRBV27 and J is TRBJ1-1; perhaps TRBD1 as D (5 bases). V lost 5 bases and J 0 bases, leaving 13 bases between the germline ends. The CDR3 totals 15 residues. The germline V gene has CDR1 MNHEY and CDR2 SMNVEV (reference sequence). The CDR3 DNA reads as TGTGCCAGCAGTCCGTTAAGGGGTGTGAACACTGAAGCTTTCTTT. It yields the protein CASSPLRGVNTEAFF.

This chain connects TRBV27 to TRBJ1-1; 9 bases are a match to TRBD1. The CDR3 is 14 residues long. The V segment lost 2 bases and the J segment 7 bases; nucleotides outside the gene matches: 5. CDR1 and CDR2 (germline): MNHEY, SMNVEV (reference sequence). The CDR3 DNA reads as TGTGCCAGCAGTTTAGGGACAGGGTACAATGAAGCTTTCTTT. Its protein is CASSLGTGYNEAFF.

This clone was found once. The V call is TRBV2, the J call TRBJ1-5, with D maybe TRBD1 (6 bases). The length of the CDR3 is 15 residues. V shed 1 base and J shed 6 bases, with 13 bases lying between them. The germline gives CDR1 SNHLY, CDR2 FYNNEI. DNA of the CDR3: TGTGCCAGCAGTGAAGTGAGGGGGGCGATTCAGCCCCAGCATTTT. It encodes CASSEVRGAIQPQHF. Full variable domain (missing parts from reference TRBV2 and TRBJ1-5): EPEVTQTPSHQVTQMGQEVILRCVPISNHLYFYWYRQILGQKVEFLVSFYNNEISEKSEIFDDQFSVERPDGSNFTLKIRSTKLEDSAMYFCASSEVRGAIQPQHFGDGTRLSIL.

This clone was detected only once. The V call is TRBV10-3, the J call TRBJ1-1; D not certain. CDR3 length: 15 residues. V lost 7 bases, J lost 5 bases, and 20 bases lay in between. Looked up from germline, CDR1 is ENHRY and CDR2 is SYGVKD. In DNA form, the CDR3 reads TGTGCCATCAAACCTGAAAAGCTGCCGGGGACTGAAGCTTTCTTT. The encoded protein is CAIKPEKLPGTEAFF.

The chain couples TRBV2 to TRBJ2-7; TRBD2 aligns across 10 bases. The V gene end was trimmed by 4 bases and the J gene end by 5 bases; junction bases not matched to a gene: 8. The CDR3 extends over 15 amino acids. The germline CDR1 and CDR2 sequences are SNHLY and FYNNEI. DNA for the CDR3: TGTGCCAGCAGTGTAAAAGCGGGAGGGCCCCACGAGCAGTACTTC. Translated: CASSVKAGGPHEQYF.